The clone carrying this T cell receptor beta chain has a handful of counts. Its antigen is not identified. A read error is possible here, since a much larger clone lies one base away. Scientists amplified the TCR beta CDR3 regions from RNA transcripts. Second-round multiplex PCR came after a first-round RT-PCR that employed HTBI primers. One entry per CDR3 protein, called by TCRdb with MiXCR from the multiplex PCR reads. The data contain almost 750,000 distinct CDR3 sequences, approximately 40% of them singletons. The data were obtained in a study of Graves' ophthalmopathy and Graves' hyperthyroidism. Study-level results: Blood also held most thyroid clonotypes expanded above 0.001 frequency.

CDR3 length: 14 residues. Per germline, CDR1 SNHLY and CDR2 FYNNEI. The chain joins TRBV2 to TRBJ1-3; TRBD1 is a possible D gene (5 bases). This clonotype was obtained from an adult man with Graves' ophthalmopathy. Specimen: peripheral blood. CDR3 bases: TGTGCCAGCACGGAGGGGTATTCTGGAAACACCACATATTTT. It yields the protein CASTEGYSGNTTYF.